This T cell receptor (beta chain) was sequenced for a study of response to subunit inactivated influenza vaccine. TCRdb used MiXCR to reprocess the RT-PCR reads, holding one entry per CDR3 protein. The data hold around 790,000 distinct CDR3 sequences, with about 20% observed a single time. This CDR3 has 14 amino acids. CDR1 and CDR2 from the germline V gene are SGDLS and YYNGEE. V was pared by 4 bases and J by 0 bases, with 11 bases between. Turning to this clonotype: Its antigen is as yet unknown.

The study, taken as a whole, reports: Each seasonal influenza vaccination recruits few new T cells, the authors suggested.

This receptor was taken from a man aged 45 to 65 who received an inactivated influenza vaccine. The chain uses TRBV9 and TRBJ2-7, with D hard to call. This sample comprised PBMCs from blood, obtained less than 6 days after vaccination. The CDR3 spells CASSPGSTSYEQYF. In DNA form, the CDR3 reads TGTGCCAGCAGCCCCGGGTCTACCTCCTACGAGCAGTACTTC. Complete variable domain (other parts from reference TRBV9 and TRBJ2-7): DSGVTQTPKHLITATGQRVTLRCSPRSGDLSVYWYQQSLDQGLQFLIQYYNGEERAKGNILERFSAQQFPDLHSELNLSSLELGDSALYFCASSPGSTSYEQYFGPGTRLTVT.